This TCR beta chain was identified in a study of spatial heterogeneity in lung cancer. Study background: Every unique TCR and UMI combination, on average, appeared more than ten times in raw reads.

This clonotype was detected a few times. A distinct unique molecular identifier was carried by each TCR cDNA molecule. TCRdb reprocessed the 5' RACE reads via MiXCR and lists one record per CDR3 protein. The profile shows tens of thousands of distinct CDR3 sequences, around 7.2% of them singletons. CDR1 is SGHAT, CDR2 FQNNGV, per germline. V lost 5 bases and J 2 bases, leaving 22 bases between the germline ends. CDR3 length equals 17 residues. Time point defined: sample taken at primary tumor resection. Unsorted tumor, nontumor lung tissue or cryopreserved PBMC supplied the whole RNA. The receptor was derived from a male donor with early-stage non-small cell lung cancer. Source: PBMCs, taken at surgery. The genes are TRBV11-2 and TRBJ2-7; D is perhaps TRBD1 or TRBD2 (6 bases each). The CDR3 region has the DNA TGTGCCAGCAGCCCTATAAACCGGGGGCGGGGAACCTACGAGCAGTACTTC. Its protein is CASSPINRGRGTYEQYF. Using reference TRBV11-2 and TRBJ2-7 for the parts outside the CDR3, the full variable domain is EAGVAQSPRYKIIEKRQSVAFWCNPISGHATLYWYQQILGQGPKLLIQFQNNGVVDDSQLPKDRFSAERLKGVDSTLKIQPAKLEDSAVYLCASSPINRGRGTYEQYFGPGTRLTVT.